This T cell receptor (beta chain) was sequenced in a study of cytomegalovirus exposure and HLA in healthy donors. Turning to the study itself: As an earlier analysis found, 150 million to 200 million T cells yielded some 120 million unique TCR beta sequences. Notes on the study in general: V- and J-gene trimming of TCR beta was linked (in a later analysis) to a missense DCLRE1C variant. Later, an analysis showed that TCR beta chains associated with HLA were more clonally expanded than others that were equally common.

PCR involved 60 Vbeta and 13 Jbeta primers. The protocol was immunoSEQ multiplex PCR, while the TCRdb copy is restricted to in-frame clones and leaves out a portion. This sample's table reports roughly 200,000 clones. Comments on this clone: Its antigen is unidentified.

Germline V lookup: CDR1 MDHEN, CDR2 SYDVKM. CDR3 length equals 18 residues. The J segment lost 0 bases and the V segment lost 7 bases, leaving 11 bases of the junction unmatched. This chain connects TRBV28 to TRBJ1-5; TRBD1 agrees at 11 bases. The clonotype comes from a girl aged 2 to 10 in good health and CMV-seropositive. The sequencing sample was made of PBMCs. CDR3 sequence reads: CASIWGQGGPYSNQPQHF. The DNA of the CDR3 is TGTGCCAGCATATGGGGACAGGGGGGCCCGTATAGCAATCAGCCCCAGCATTTT.